This entry is about one T cell receptor (beta chain). Some clones are missing from TCRdb's copy, which holds only in-frame ones; the method was immunoSEQ multiplex PCR. The table includes 68,000 or so clones, more than 80% detected once. This entry is derived from a study of T cell changes during pregnancy in multiple sclerosis. This CDR3 contains 14 residues. The V and J ends lost 10 bases and 3 bases respectively, with 16 bases between them. Germline CDR1 is SGHNT and CDR2 is YYREEE (reference sequence). V gene TRBV5-4 combines with J gene TRBJ2-2, with D perhaps matching TRBD2 (6 bases). The sequence came from a female donor with multiple sclerosis, enrolled in a pregnancy study. Source: peripheral blood, taken in the second trimester of pregnancy. Here the CDR3 reads CAGRGTKDTGELFF. The CDR3 nucleotides read TGTGCCGGACGGGGGACCAAGGACACCGGGGAGCTGTTTTTT. The variable domain in full, with the rest retrieved from reference TRBV5-4 and TRBJ2-2, is ETGVTQSPTHLIKTRGQQVTLRCSSQSGHNTVSWYQQALGQGPQFIFQYYREEENGRGNFPPRFSGLQFPNYSSELNVNALELDDSALYLCAGRGTKDTGELFFGEGSRLTVL.